These 19 T cell receptor beta chains share one sample of origin, sequenced in a study of CD8+CD57+ T cells in acquired aplastic anemia. According to the study, genomic DNA was the template for TCR beta VDJ and CDR3 profiling. Using its own MiXCR run on the reads, TCRdb lists one record per CDR3 protein. The sample includes roughly 420,000 distinct CDR3 sequences, about 70% of them seen just once. The sample consisted of sorted CD4+, CD8+, or CD8+CD57+ T cells (not recorded which) from PBMCs. The source is a human donor in good health, serving as a control.

Points on this clonotype: This may come from a read error, since a much larger clone is one base off. The chain links TRBV6-1 to TRBJ2-3; 8 bases match TRBD2. The CDR3 has 16 residues. The V gene's germline CDR1 is MNHNS and CDR2 SASEGT. Written as DNA, the CDR3 is TGTGCCAGCAGTGAAGAGAGGACTAGCAGCACAGATACGCAGTGTTTT. Translating it yields CASSEERTSSTDTQCF.

This clonotype is a singleton in its sample. A junction end diverges from the germline sequence, so it may reflect a read error. The chain links TRBV9 to TRBJ1-4; D is unclear. The V gene's germline CDR1 is SGDLS and CDR2 YYNGEE. CDR3 size: 13 residues. CDR3 region: CASTSAATEKKLF. The CDR3 DNA sequence: TGTGCCAGCACCTCCGCAGCAACTGAAAAAAAACTTTTT. Full variable domain (outside the CDR3, taken from reference TRBV9 and TRBJ1-4): DSGVTQTPKHLITATGQRVTLRCSPRSGDLSVYWYQQSLDQGLQFLIQYYNGEERAKGNILERFSAQQFPDLHSELNLSSLELGDSALYFCASTSAATEKKLFGSGTQLSVL.

To note about this clonotype: With a much larger clone just one base away, this may be a read error. This chain connects TRBV7-9 to TRBJ2-1, with 10 bases matching TRBD1. The CDR3 loop spans 18 amino acids. Germline CDR1 reads SEHNR; CDR2 reads FQNEAQ (reference sequence). Trimming removed 5 bases from V and 7 bases from J; junction bases left unmatched: 17. This chain's CDR3 is CASSNIIYQTGGINEQFF. DNA for the CDR3: TGTGCCAGCAGCAACATAATATATCAGACAGGGGGCATTAATGAGCAGTTCTTC.

The chain joins TRBV7-3 to TRBJ2-1; 8 bases align to TRBD2. This CDR3 has 17 residues. In germline, CDR1 is SGHTA, CDR2 FQGTGA. The V and J ends lost 1 base and 4 bases, in that order; junction bases with no gene match: 9. The CDR3 coding sequence is TGTGCCAGCAGCTTAATCGGGGGGGTGGGGCGATACAATGAGCAGTTCTTC. It translates to CASSLIGGVGRYNEQFF.

This clonotype was counted once. At one boundary the junction diverges from the germline segment, which might be a read error. This chain connects TRBV9 to TRBJ1-2; D ambiguous. Per germline, CDR1 SGDLS and CDR2 YYNGEE. This CDR3 is built from 13 residues. This chain's CDR3 is CASSPDLRTGYNF. As DNA, the CDR3 is TGTGCCAGCAGCCCAGACCTTCGGACGGGTTATAATTTC.

This clonotype was seen just once. V is TRBV5-1 and J is TRBJ1-2, with D tentatively TRBD1 (5 bases). Looked up from germline, CDR1 is SGHRS and CDR2 is YFSETQ. V was shortened by 8 bases and J by 9 bases, with 20 bases between the two germline ends. There are 13 residues in the CDR3. CDR3 region: CARRGARPASYTF. The CDR3 coding sequence is TGCGCCAGGAGAGGGGCCAGGCCGGCTAGCTACACCTTC.

The chain is built from TRBV5-4 and TRBJ1-6, with 9 bases aligning to TRBD1. From germline, CDR1 is SGHNT and CDR2 YYREEE (reference sequence). CDR3 length: 16 amino acids. The J segment lost 11 bases and the V segment lost 0 bases, leaving 9 bases of the junction unmatched. This CDR3 reads CASSLATRDRVPPLHF. The CDR3 region has the DNA TGTGCCAGCAGCTTGGCGACTAGGGACAGGGTTCCACCCCTCCACTTT.

This clonotype was detected once. V is TRBV7-9 and J is TRBJ2-5; weak D call: TRBD1 (5 bases). This CDR3 contains 13 residues. The ends were cut back, 6 bases at V and 8 bases at J, with 16 bases in the middle. CDR1 and CDR2 from the germline V gene are SEHNR and FQNEAQ (reference sequence). The CDR3 here is CASSFSETDTQYF. The CDR3 coding sequence is TGTGCCAGCAGTTTCTCGGAGACAGATACCCAGTACTTC.

This clonotype was recorded once. The chain is built from TRBV20-1 and TRBJ2-7; perhaps TRBD1 as D (6 bases). V gave up 1 base and J gave up 3 bases, with 16 bases separating them. Germline CDR1 is DFQATT and CDR2 is SNEGSKA (reference sequence). This CDR3 is built from 15 residues. The CDR3 loop reads CSARALTGGRYEQYF. In DNA, the CDR3 is TGCAGTGCTAGAGCTCTGACAGGCGGACGCTACGAGCAGTACTTC.

The CDR3 here is CSRGQAPYEQYF. The CDR3 DNA reads as TGTAGCAGAGGACAGGCACCCTACGAGCAGTACTTC. This chain joins TRBV7-2 and TRBJ2-7; 7 positions agree with TRBD1. Germline CDR1 is SGHTA and CDR2 is FQGNSA. The CDR3 totals 12 residues.

In its sample, this clonotype was seen many times. The CDR3, as DNA: TGTGCCAGTAGTATATCTGACAAAGAGACCCAGTACTTC. Protein: CASSISDKETQYF. V is TRBV19 and J is TRBJ2-5; D not certain. V shed 2 bases and J shed 3 bases, with 7 bases lying between them. The CDR3 is 13 residues long. Germline-derived CDR1 and CDR2 are LNHDA and SQIVND (reference sequence).

This clonotype was seen just once. The germline gene is not matched at one end of the junction; a read error may be the cause. The DNA for the CDR3 is TGTGCCAGCAGCCACGGTCGGCAGGTCAATTCACCCCTCTTC. Translating gives CASSHGRQVNSPLF. The rearrangement links TRBV7-9 to TRBJ1-2; D uncertain. Germline CDR1 and CDR2: SEHNR and FQNEAQ (reference sequence). This CDR3 spans 14 amino acids.

The count of this clonotype is one. The limits of the CDR3 on the DNA are not certain, so only TCRdb's listed CDR3 is given. This chain uses TRBV12-3 or TRBV12-4 with TRBJ1-5; the DNA was not used to check the table's D call, TRBD1. Ends included, the CDR3 has 24 residues. The CDR3 sequence is CASSLYICSARPDRGDGKNQPQHF.

The chain carries TRBV7-2 and TRBJ2-7, with 7 bases fitting TRBD1. Per germline, CDR1 SGHTA and CDR2 FQGNSA. The CDR3 extends over 13 amino acids. Trimming took 7 bases from V and 5 from J; bases not matched to a gene: 8. The CDR3 is CASKRTGAHEQYF. The DNA for the CDR3 is TGTGCCAGCAAACGGACAGGTGCCCACGAGCAGTACTTC. The whole variable domain, filled in from reference TRBV7-2 and TRBJ2-7, reads GAGVSQSPSNKVTEKGKDVELRCDPISGHTALYWYRQSLGQGLEFLIYFQGNSAPDKSGLPSDRFSAERTGGSVSTLTIQRTQQEDSAVYLCASKRTGAHEQYFGPGTRLTVT.

The V and J genes are TRBV7-3 and TRBJ2-2; 7 bases are a match to TRBD2. Trimming at V came to 9 bases and at J to 2 bases, leaving 9 bases not matched to a gene. Per germline, CDR1 SGHTA and CDR2 FQGTGA. This CDR3 has 15 residues. The CDR3 region has the DNA TGTGCCAGAAGGCAGCGGGGTGGTAACACCGGGGAGCTGTTTTTT. Amino acid sequence: CARRQRGGNTGELFF.

This clonotype was detected ten times or more. The V call is TRBV24-1, the J call TRBJ2-3, with TRBD2 matching 9 bases. Germline V CDR1 and CDR2: KGHDR, SFDVKD. The V and J ends lost 4 bases and 1 base, in that order; junction bases with no gene match: 5. The CDR3 runs to 16 residues. The chain's CDR3 is CATSEIKRGGTDTQYF. The DNA of the CDR3 is TGTGCCACCAGTGAGATAAAGCGGGGGGGCACAGATACGCAGTATTTT.

This rearrangement joins TRBV10-3 to TRBJ2-3; TRBD1 matches at 7 bases. The J call may be in error: the DNA end matches TRBJ1-2 better. In germline, CDR1 is ENHRY, CDR2 SYGVKD. This CDR3 is 13 amino acids long. The CDR3 coding sequence is TGTGCCATCAGCGAAGCAGGGACAGATACCTACACCTTC. Translation: CAISEAGTDTYTF.

This clonotype was observed a single time. No DNA is shown, since the ends of the CDR3 on it are uncertain; the CDR3 is the one TCRdb lists. The chain recombines TRBV7-2 with TRBJ1-3; TRBD1 is the table's D call and was not checked against the DNA. The CDR3 contains 16 residues when both ends are counted. CDR1 is SGHTA, CDR2 FQGNSA, per germline. CDR3 loop: CASSAEAGWEQYFVYF.

For this clonotype: A read error may account for a junction end that differs from germline. The chain is built from TRBV7-2 and TRBJ2-1, with 9 bases matching TRBD1. The CDR3 consists of 14 residues. The germline CDR1 and CDR2 sequences are SGHTA and FQGNSA. CDR3 nucleotides: TGTGCCAGCAGCCAGGACAGGGGTGACAAAGAGCCGCACTTC. Amino acids: CASSQDRGDKEPHF.